The clone carrying this T cell receptor (beta chain) was detected ten times or more. This entry is derived from a study of blood T cell repertoires in COVID-19. Assay used: immunoSEQ multiplex PCR; TCRdb lists only in-frame clones, some missing. The repertoire has roughly 100,000 clones, about 87% of them found once; the top ten carry approximately 12%. V was pared by 3 bases and J by 0 bases, with 1 base of the junction left unmatched. CDR1 and CDR2 (germline): SGHTA, FQGNSA. CDR3 length equals 15 residues. Sequencing used peripheral blood. The sequence was obtained from a human donor in a cohort sampled during active or convalescent COVID-19. The chain couples TRBV7-2 to TRBJ1-5, with 8 nucleotides matching TRBD1. The CDR3 here is CASSFTGGSNQPQHF. Written as DNA, the CDR3 is TGTGCCAGCAGCTTTACAGGGGGTAGCAATCAGCCCCAGCATTTT. Filled out from reference TRBV7-2 and TRBJ1-5, the complete variable domain reads GAGVSQSPSNKVTEKGKDVELRCDPISGHTALYWYRQSLGQGLEFLIYFQGNSAPDKSGLPSDRFSAERTGGSVSTLTIQRTQQEDSAVYLCASSFTGGSNQPQHFGDGTRLSIL.